These T cell receptor beta chains were read from a single sample in a study of OX40 agonist ivuxolimab in advanced cancers. Using immunoSEQ multiplex PCR, the repertoire was profiled, and TCRdb retains in-frame clones only, with some absent. This table holds more than 65,000 clones, about nine tenths found once. Specimen: CD4+ or CD8+ T cells sorted from blood, collected in a trial of the OX40 agonist ivuxolimab. All receptors come from an adult with an advanced solid tumor such as melanoma, head and neck, liver or kidney cancer. The CDR3 runs from the conserved cysteine through the conserved F or W. Fields, in order: clone size, V gene, D gene, J gene, CDR3 protein, CDR3 DNA. D genes are given only for firm matches. Only some rows state a clone size, as once, few, many or a class for expanded clones.

clone size: NA
V gene: TRBV7-2
D gene: TRBD2
J gene: TRBJ2-4
CDR3 protein: CASSFFWTSGNIQYF
CDR3 DNA: TGTGCCAGCAGCTTTTTTTGGACTAGCGGAAACATTCAGTACTTC

clone size: NA
V gene: TRBV28
D gene: NA
J gene: TRBJ1-3
CDR3 protein: CASSTGGWRPGNTIYF
CDR3 DNA: TGTGCCAGTTCGACCGGGGGCTGGCGTCCTGGAAACACCATATATTTT

clone size: NA
V gene: TRBV5-5
D gene: NA
J gene: TRBJ1-1
CDR3 protein: CASSLATRNTEAFF
CDR3 DNA: TGTGCCAGCAGCTTGGCCACGAGGAACACTGAAGCTTTCTTT

clone size: NA
V gene: TRBV10-2
D gene: TRBD1
J gene: TRBJ1-3
CDR3 protein: CASRGTGAGNTIYF
CDR3 DNA: TGCGCCAGCAGGGGGACAGGGGCTGGAAACACCATATATTTT

clone size: NA
V gene: TRBV15
D gene: NA
J gene: TRBJ2-3
CDR3 protein: CATSRDPNGVDTQYF
CDR3 DNA: TGTGCCACCAGCAGAGATCCTAATGGGGTAGATACGCAGTATTTT

clone size: NA
V gene: TRBV5-4
D gene: NA
J gene: TRBJ2-2
CDR3 protein: CASSLARRSNTGELFF
CDR3 DNA: TGTGCCAGCAGCTTGGCTAGACGGTCGAACACCGGGGAGCTGTTTTTT

clone size: NA
V gene: TRBV19
D gene: NA
J gene: TRBJ1-4
CDR3 protein: CASRIQGRGKLFF
CDR3 DNA: TGTGCCAGTAGAATACAGGGTAGAGGGAAACTGTTTTTT

clone size: once
V gene: TRBV9
D gene: TRBD1
J gene: TRBJ2-7
CDR3 protein: CASSVDGTGSYEQYF
CDR3 DNA: TGTGCCAGCAGCGTAGACGGGACAGGCTCCTACGAGCAGTACTTC

clone size: NA
V gene: TRBV18
D gene: TRBD1
J gene: TRBJ2-7
CDR3 protein: CASSSVGQVSYEQYF
CDR3 DNA: TGTGCCAGCTCGTCGGTCGGACAGGTCTCCTACGAGCAGTACTTC

clone size: NA
V gene: TRBV5-4
D gene: NA
J gene: TRBJ2-7
CDR3 protein: CASSADGLYEQYF
CDR3 DNA: TGTGCCAGCAGCGCAGACGGTCTCTACGAGCAGTACTTC

clone size: once
V gene: TRBV6-4
D gene: NA
J gene: TRBJ1-2
CDR3 protein: CARTPQNRVYGYTF
CDR3 DNA: TGTGCCAGAACCCCCCAGAACAGGGTCTATGGCTACACCTTC

clone size: NA
V gene: TRBV27
D gene: TRBD2
J gene: TRBJ2-1
CDR3 protein: CASSFFQGLAGSYYNEQFF
CDR3 DNA: TGTGCCAGCAGTTTCTTTCAGGGACTAGCGGGATCTTACTACAATGAGCAGTTCTTC

clone size: NA
V gene: TRBV19
D gene: TRBD2
J gene: TRBJ2-1
CDR3 protein: CASSILAGGLNEQFF
CDR3 DNA: TGTGCCAGTAGTATACTAGCGGGAGGGCTAAATGAGCAGTTCTTC

clone size: NA
V gene: TRBV27
D gene: NA
J gene: TRBJ2-1
CDR3 protein: CASSLIGARDEQFF
CDR3 DNA: TGTGCCAGCAGTTTAATCGGGGCTCGCGATGAGCAGTTCTTC

clone size: NA
V gene: TRBV5-1
D gene: NA
J gene: TRBJ2-7
CDR3 protein: CASRLGPQSTYEQYF
CDR3 DNA: TGCGCCAGCAGATTGGGGCCTCAGAGTACCTACGAGCAGTACTTC

clone size: NA
V gene: TRBV21-1
D gene: NA
J gene: TRBJ2-7
CDR3 protein: CASRNGRLISYEQYF
CDR3 DNA: TGTGCCAGCAGGAACGGCCGCCTTATCTCCTACGAGCAGTACTTC

clone size: NA
V gene: TRBV7-6
D gene: NA
J gene: TRBJ2-7
CDR3 protein: CASSLAPTGVRYEQYF
CDR3 DNA: TGTGCCAGCAGCTTGGCCCCGACAGGTGTACGCTACGAGCAGTACTTC

clone size: NA
V gene: TRBV6-5
D gene: NA
J gene: TRBJ1-2
CDR3 protein: CASSYRDGYGYTF
CDR3 DNA: TGTGCCAGCAGTTACAGGGACGGCTATGGCTACACCTTC

clone size: NA
V gene: TRBV18
D gene: TRBD1
J gene: TRBJ1-1
CDR3 protein: CASSPDRAEAFF
CDR3 DNA: TGTGCCAGCTCACCCGACAGGGCTGAAGCTTTCTTT

clone size: NA
V gene: TRBV7-2
D gene: NA
J gene: TRBJ2-1
CDR3 protein: CASSSDVPKQFF
CDR3 DNA: TGTGCCAGCAGCTCTGACGTCCCCAAGCAGTTCTTC

clone size: NA
V gene: TRBV5-1
D gene: TRBD2
J gene: TRBJ2-3
CDR3 protein: CASSAGLVPDTQYF
CDR3 DNA: TGCGCCAGCAGCGCAGGACTAGTCCCAGATACGCAGTATTTT

clone size: NA
V gene: TRBV5-4
D gene: TRBD2
J gene: TRBJ2-1
CDR3 protein: CASRPGGTRSPNEQFF
CDR3 DNA: TGTGCCAGCCGACCAGGAGGGACTAGGAGTCCCAATGAGCAGTTCTTC

clone size: few
V gene: TRBV30
D gene: NA
J gene: TRBJ1-3
CDR3 protein: CAWRGTRLFSGNTIYF
CDR3 DNA: TGTGCCTGGAGGGGGACAAGACTCTTCTCTGGAAACACCATATATTTT